The rows below give T cell receptor beta chains drawn from one sample of a study of T cell changes during pregnancy in multiple sclerosis. Sequencing was performed with immunoSEQ multiplex PCR; in TCRdb, only in-frame clones are kept and a portion is missing. Of tens of thousands of clones in the sample, approximately 94% are singletons; the top ten hold about 0.61%. The sequences come from peripheral blood, collected in the third trimester of pregnancy. These receptors were collected from a female donor with multiple sclerosis, enrolled in a pregnancy study. CDR3s include the opening cysteine and the closing phenylalanine or tryptophan. D genes are given only for firm matches. The size entry is marked missing in some rows and otherwise reads once, few, many or a size class.

clone size,CDR3 length,D gene,V gene,J gene,CDR3 protein,CDR3 DNA
NA,15,TRBD2,TRBV7-3,TRBJ2-1,CASSLVGGGYNEQFF,TGTGCCAGCAGCTTAGTGGGGGGGGGCTACAATGAGCAGTTCTTC
NA,14,TRBD1,TRBV7-9,TRBJ2-7,CASSPGTGRNEQYF,TGTGCCAGCAGCCCCGGGACAGGGAGGAACGAGCAGTACTTC
once,17,NA,TRBV27,TRBJ1-2,CASSSRGTRGRNYGYTF,TGTGCCAGCAGTTCGCGGGGAACTCGGGGCCGTAACTATGGCTACACCTTC
NA,13,NA,TRBV9,TRBJ1-3,CASSVEGVNTIYF,TGTGCCAGCAGCGTAGAAGGGGTAAACACCATATATTTT
NA,15,NA,TRBV5-1,TRBJ1-1,CASSSEGGAIAKAFF,TGCGCCAGCAGCAGTGAGGGGGGGGCTATCGCAAAAGCTTTCTTT
NA,18,NA,TRBV5-3,TRBJ2-1,CARSVDPALENHYNEQFF,TGTGCCAGAAGCGTGGACCCTGCCCTTGAGAATCACTACAATGAGCAGTTCTTC
NA,15,TRBD2,TRBV6-5,TRBJ2-3,CASTAQRGAGDTQYF,TGTGCCAGCACCGCCCAGCGGGGGGCCGGAGATACGCAGTATTTT
NA,11,NA,TRBV29-1,TRBJ1-1,CSVEPGTEAFF,TGCAGCGTTGAGCCCGGGACTGAAGCTTTCTTT
NA,15,TRBD1,TRBV5-6,TRBJ1-2,CASSFVDRPNYGYTF,TGTGCCAGCAGTTTCGTGGACAGGCCTAACTATGGCTACACCTTC
once,14,NA,TRBV6-6,TRBJ1-1,CASRYREGVTEAFF,TGTGCCAGCAGGTACAGGGAAGGGGTCACTGAAGCTTTCTTT
NA,15,TRBD1,TRBV9,TRBJ2-3,CASSGRTGATDTQYF,TGTGCCAGCAGCGGCCGAACAGGGGCGACAGATACGCAGTATTTT
NA,17,NA,TRBV27,TRBJ1-2,CASSSTGSGWGLYGYTF,TGTGCCAGCAGTTCAACCGGGTCCGGTTGGGGACTATATGGCTACACCTTC
NA,15,TRBD1,TRBV7-9,TRBJ2-7,CASSSYSGQVYEQYF,TGTGCCAGCAGCTCTTACTCGGGACAGGTTTACGAGCAGTACTTC
NA,20,TRBD1,TRBV2,TRBJ2-6,CASSVGRVDRVVSGANVLTF,TGTGCCAGCAGTGTGGGTCGTGTGGACAGGGTAGTCTCTGGGGCCAACGTCCTGACTTTC
NA,16,TRBD2,TRBV9,TRBJ2-5,CASSVSAGGPVETQYF,TGTGCCAGCAGCGTATCAGCGGGGGGGCCGGTGGAGACCCAGTACTTC
once,16,NA,TRBV25-1,TRBJ1-2,CASSESGDGGIYGYTF,TGTGCCAGCAGTGAATCGGGGGACGGAGGGATCTATGGCTACACCTTC
once,16,TRBD2,TRBV2,TRBJ2-3,CASSSLAGGGADTQYF,TGTGCCAGCAGTTCGCTAGCGGGGGGAGGCGCAGATACGCAGTATTTT
NA,15,NA,TRBV5-5,TRBJ2-5,CASSLGHGNQETQYF,TGTGCCAGCAGCTTGGGACATGGCAACCAAGAGACCCAGTACTTC
NA,17,NA,TRBV6-4,TRBJ1-2,CASSAGEGRGLNYGYTF,TGTGCCAGCAGTGCCGGGGAAGGAAGGGGACTTAACTATGGCTACACCTTC
NA,15,TRBD1,TRBV7-2,TRBJ2-3,CASSFDRGSTDTQYF,TGTGCCAGCAGCTTCGACAGGGGGTCGACAGATACGCAGTATTTT
NA,16,NA,TRBV6-5,TRBJ2-5,CASSYSPTGYQETQYF,TGTGCCAGCAGTTACTCCCCCACAGGGTACCAAGAGACCCAGTACTTC
NA,15,TRBD2,TRBV4-3,TRBJ2-7,CASSQELAGFYEQYF,TGCGCCAGCAGCCAAGAACTAGCGGGGTTCTACGAGCAGTACTTC
NA,12,TRBD1,TRBV7-9,TRBJ2-7,CASAGQGHEQYF,TGTGCGTCAGCGGGACAGGGCCACGAGCAGTACTTC
once,19,NA,TRBV7-7,TRBJ2-1,CASRLLTGTSSIRGYEQFF,TGTGCTAGCAGACTACTAACCGGGACTTCCTCAATCCGAGGCTATGAGCAGTTCTTC
NA,18,NA,TRBV6-1,TRBJ2-1,CASSGAGGGRRPGNEQFF,TGTGCCAGCAGTGGAGCCGGTGGGGGGAGAAGACCAGGCAATGAGCAGTTCTTC
NA,15,TRBD1,TRBV4-1,TRBJ2-7,CASSQGTGSFYEQYF,TGCGCCAGCAGCCAAGGGACAGGTTCTTTCTACGAGCAGTACTTC
once,18,TRBD2,TRBV4-3,TRBJ2-1,CASSQVLPLAGGWNEQFF,TGCGCCAGCAGCCAAGTCCTACCCCTAGCGGGGGGTTGGAATGAGCAGTTCTTC
NA,15,NA,TRBV9,TRBJ1-2,CASSVVGAANYGYTF,TGTGCCAGCAGCGTAGTTGGAGCCGCTAACTATGGCTACACCTTC
NA,15,NA,TRBV5-6,TRBJ1-1,CASSFRTSMNTEAFF,TGTGCCAGCAGCTTTAGAACTTCCATGAACACTGAAGCTTTCTTT
NA,15,TRBD1,TRBV6-4,TRBJ1-2,CASSDSMGQGSPYTF,TGTGCCAGCAGTGACTCGATGGGACAGGGTTCTCCATACACCTTC
NA,17,TRBD2,TRBV18,TRBJ2-1,CASSPLASGGSYNEQFF,TGTGCCAGCTCACCACTGGCTAGCGGGGGTTCCTACAATGAGCAGTTCTTC
once,14,TRBD1,TRBV6-5,TRBJ2-1,CASREGPTGGRQFF,TGTGCCAGCAGGGAAGGTCCTACAGGGGGACGGCAGTTCTTC
NA,12,NA,TRBV6-6,TRBJ1-5,CASSQGSQPQHF,TGTGCCAGCAGTCAGGGTTCTCAGCCCCAGCATTTT
NA,17,TRBD1,TRBV5-4,TRBJ1-2,CASSSLGQGLVNYGYTF,TGTGCCAGCAGCTCCCTGGGACAGGGGCTCGTTAACTATGGCTACACCTTC
NA,16,NA,TRBV4-3,TRBJ2-5,CASSQGWEGVGETQYF,TGCGCCAGCAGCCAAGGATGGGAAGGGGTCGGCGAGACCCAGTACTTC
NA,16,NA,TRBV2,TRBJ1-6,CASSDRGITYNSPLHF,TGTGCCAGCAGTGACAGGGGCATCACCTATAATTCACCCCTCCACTTT
NA,15,NA,TRBV19,TRBJ1-4,CASSRLDRSNEKLFF,TGTGCCAGTAGTAGATTGGACAGATCTAATGAAAAACTGTTTTTT
NA,15,NA,TRBV15,TRBJ2-5,CATSRDQGRQETQYF,TGTGCCACCAGCAGAGATCAGGGTAGGCAAGAAACCCAGTACTTC
NA,13,NA,TRBV11-2,TRBJ1-1,CASSRQGWTEAFF,TGTGCCAGCAGCCGCCAGGGTTGGACTGAAGCTTTCTTT
once,15,TRBD1,TRBV7-2,TRBJ1-2,CASSPRQGDNYGYTF,TGTGCCAGCAGCCCCAGACAGGGTGATAACTATGGCTACACCTTC
NA,14,NA,TRBV2,TRBJ2-7,CASSGGDRHYEQYF,TGTGCCAGCAGTGGGGGGGACAGACACTACGAGCAGTACTTC
NA,11,NA,TRBV29-1,TRBJ1-2,CSHRREGGYTF,TGCAGCCACAGAAGGGAGGGAGGCTACACCTTC